This T cell receptor (beta chain) was obtained from a study of CD8 T cells in Susac syndrome. Study results and caveats: A relatively small number of individuals underwent TCR sequencing and HLA analysis.

The CDR3 is 16 residues long. Trimming took 2 bases from V and 4 from J; bases not matched to a gene: 7. Germline CDR1 reads MNHEY; CDR2 reads SVGAGI. A quantity of about 0.5 to 1 ug RNA underwent reverse transcription using random hexamers. TCR beta CDR3 was amplified by immunoSEQ multiplex PCR. This amplification extended across 54 Vbeta and 13 Jbeta segments. TCRdb re-derived calls from the immunoSEQ multiplex PCR reads in MiXCR, one entry per CDR3 protein. The repertoire holds some 260,000 distinct CDR3 sequences, with about 88% as singletons. Comment on this clonotype: The target antigen is unknown.

The genes are TRBV6-5 and TRBJ1-3; 8 positions agree with TRBD1. Sequenced: CD8+ T cells from PBMCs. This TCR came from a human donor with multiple sclerosis. CDR3 protein: CASSYLDRVGGNTIYF. CDR3 sequence (DNA): TGTGCCAGCAGTTACCTGGACAGGGTAGGAGGAAACACCATATATTTT.